This entry features one T cell receptor beta chain sequence. Germline V gives CDR1 SGHRS, CDR2 YFSETQ. With V trimmed by 5 bases and J by 4 bases, 8 bases remained unmatched. The CDR3 extends over 15 amino acids. This record belongs to a study of blood T cell repertoires in COVID-19. For the study at large: Samples taken during acute and convalescent COVID-19 were collected in the United States, Italy and Spain.

Per the authors' pipeline: Quantification of nucleated cells was approximated via reference gene primer amplification. The method was immunoSEQ multiplex PCR; TCRdb's version includes in-frame clones alone and lacks a portion of them. Clonal size and the V and J genes are those of that table, whereas D and trimming came from the DNA. The profile shows 150,000 to 200,000 clones, around nine tenths of them singletons. The sequence derives from a human donor in a cohort sampled during active COVID-19. The sample consisted of peripheral blood. This chain joins TRBV5-1 and TRBJ2-1, with 8 nucleotides matching TRBD1. CDR3 sequence reads: CASRFDRGTYNEQFF. The CDR3 DNA follows: TGCGCCAGCAGATTTGACAGGGGTACTTACAATGAGCAGTTCTTC.